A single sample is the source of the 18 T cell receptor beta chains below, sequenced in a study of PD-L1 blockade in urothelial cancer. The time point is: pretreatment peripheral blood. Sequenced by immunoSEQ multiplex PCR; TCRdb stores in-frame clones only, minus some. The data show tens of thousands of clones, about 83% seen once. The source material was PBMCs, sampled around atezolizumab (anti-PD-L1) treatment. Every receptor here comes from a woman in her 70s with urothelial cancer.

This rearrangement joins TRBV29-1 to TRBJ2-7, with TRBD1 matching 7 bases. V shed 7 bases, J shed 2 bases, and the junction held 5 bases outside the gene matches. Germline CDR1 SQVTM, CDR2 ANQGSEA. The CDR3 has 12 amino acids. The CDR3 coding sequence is TGCAGCGGGATCGGGACAGCCTACGAGCAGTACTTC. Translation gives CSGIGTAYEQYF.

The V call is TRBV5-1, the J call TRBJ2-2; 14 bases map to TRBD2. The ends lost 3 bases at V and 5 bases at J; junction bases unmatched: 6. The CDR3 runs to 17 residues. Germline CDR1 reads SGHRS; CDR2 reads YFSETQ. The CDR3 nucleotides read TGCGCCAGCAGCTCGGAGGGACTAGCGGGGGTTACCGGGGAGCTGTTTTTT. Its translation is CASSSEGLAGVTGELFF.

In DNA, the CDR3 is TGTGCCAGCAGCCTCGCGACGCCTAGCACCAATGAGCAGTTCTTC. Translation gives CASSLATPSTNEQFF. The chain uses TRBV6-6 and TRBJ2-1, with D maybe TRBD2 (5 bases). This CDR3 contains 15 residues. V lost 6 bases to trimming and J lost 6 bases, with 18 bases between them. CDR1 is MNHNY and CDR2 is SVGAGI in the germline V gene (reference sequence).

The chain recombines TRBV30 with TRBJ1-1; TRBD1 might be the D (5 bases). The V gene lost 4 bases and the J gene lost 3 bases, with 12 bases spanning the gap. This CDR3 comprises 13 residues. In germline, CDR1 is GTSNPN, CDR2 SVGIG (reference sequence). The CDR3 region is CAWMAGWDTEAFF. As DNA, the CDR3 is TGTGCCTGGATGGCAGGGTGGGACACTGAAGCTTTCTTT.

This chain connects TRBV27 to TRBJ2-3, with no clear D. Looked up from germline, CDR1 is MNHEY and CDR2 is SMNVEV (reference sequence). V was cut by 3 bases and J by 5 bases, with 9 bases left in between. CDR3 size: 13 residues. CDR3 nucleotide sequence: TGTGCCAGCAGTTTCACTTGGAGAGATACGCAGTATTTT. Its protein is CASSFTWRDTQYF.

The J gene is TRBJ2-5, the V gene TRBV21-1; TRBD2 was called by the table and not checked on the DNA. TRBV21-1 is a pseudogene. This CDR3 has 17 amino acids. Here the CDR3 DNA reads TGTGCCAGCAGCAAGAGACGGGAGGCCCGGGCGTATGAGACCCAGTACTTC. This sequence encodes CASSKRREARAYETQYF.

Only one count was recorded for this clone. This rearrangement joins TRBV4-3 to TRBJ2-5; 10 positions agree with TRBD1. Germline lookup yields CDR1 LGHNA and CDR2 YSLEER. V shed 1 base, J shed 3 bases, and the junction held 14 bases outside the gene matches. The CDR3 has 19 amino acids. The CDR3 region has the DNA TGCGCCAGCAGCCAAGGACCACCCGTCCGACAGGGGGCAGAAGAGACCCAGTACTTC. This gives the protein CASSQGPPVRQGAEETQYF.

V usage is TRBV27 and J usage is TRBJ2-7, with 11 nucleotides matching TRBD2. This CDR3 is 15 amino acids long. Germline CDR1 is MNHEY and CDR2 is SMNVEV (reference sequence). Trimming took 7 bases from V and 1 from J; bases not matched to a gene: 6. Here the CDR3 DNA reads TGTGCCAGCATCTTGACTAGCGGGACTTCCTACGAGCAGTACTTC. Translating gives CASILTSGTSYEQYF.

CDR3 loop: CASSQSQGFGETQYF. The CDR3 DNA reads as TGTGCCAGCAGCCAATCGCAGGGTTTTGGAGAGACCCAGTACTTC. J is TRBJ2-5 and V is TRBV7-8; a weak D match, TRBD1 (5 bases). V dropped 5 bases and J dropped 4 bases, with 17 bases sitting between them. This CDR3 spans 15 amino acids. Germline CDR1 is SGHVS and CDR2 is FQNEAQ.

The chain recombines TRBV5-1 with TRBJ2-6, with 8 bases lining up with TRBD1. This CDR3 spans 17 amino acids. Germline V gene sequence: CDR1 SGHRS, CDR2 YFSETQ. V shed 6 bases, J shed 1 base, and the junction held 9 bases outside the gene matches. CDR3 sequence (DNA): TGCGCCAGCACCGACAGGGGCCCGATATCTGGGGCCAACGTCCTGACTTTC. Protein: CASTDRGPISGANVLTF.

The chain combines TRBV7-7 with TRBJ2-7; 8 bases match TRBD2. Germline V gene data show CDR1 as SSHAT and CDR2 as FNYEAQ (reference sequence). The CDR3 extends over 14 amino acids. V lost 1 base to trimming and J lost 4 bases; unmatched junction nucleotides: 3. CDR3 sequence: CASSLGSSGYEQYF. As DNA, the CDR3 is TGTGCCAGCAGCTTAGGTTCTAGCGGGTACGAGCAGTACTTC.

The chain's CDR3 is CASSRGQPSTDTQYF. The CDR3 DNA reads TGTGCCAGCTCACGGGGACAGCCCAGCACAGATACGCAGTATTTT. This chain connects TRBV18 to TRBJ2-3, with TRBD1 matching over 7 bases. After removal of 4 bases from V and 0 bases from J, the junction contained 4 bases not matched to a gene. In germline, CDR1 is KGHSH, CDR2 LQKENI. This CDR3 has 15 amino acids.

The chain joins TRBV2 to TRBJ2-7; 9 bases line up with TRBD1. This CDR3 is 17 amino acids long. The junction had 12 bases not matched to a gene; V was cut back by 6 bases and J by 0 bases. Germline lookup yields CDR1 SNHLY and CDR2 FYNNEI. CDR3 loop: CASRRDRVVRFSYEQYF. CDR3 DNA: TGTGCCAGCAGACGGGACAGGGTTGTTCGTTTCTCCTACGAGCAGTACTTC.

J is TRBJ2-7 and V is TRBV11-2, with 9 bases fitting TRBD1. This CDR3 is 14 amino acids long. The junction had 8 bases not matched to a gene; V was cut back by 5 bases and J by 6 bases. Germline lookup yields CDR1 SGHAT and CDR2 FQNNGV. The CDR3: CASSNRDRESEQYF. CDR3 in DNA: TGTGCCAGCAGCAACCGGGACAGGGAGTCCGAGCAGTACTTC.

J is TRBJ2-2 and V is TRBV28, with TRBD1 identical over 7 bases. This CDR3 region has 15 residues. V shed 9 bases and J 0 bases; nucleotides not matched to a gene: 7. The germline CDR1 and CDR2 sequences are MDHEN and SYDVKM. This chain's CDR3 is CASLPGTANTGELFF. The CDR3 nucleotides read TGTGCCAGTCTCCCCGGGACAGCGAACACCGGGGAGCTGTTTTTT.

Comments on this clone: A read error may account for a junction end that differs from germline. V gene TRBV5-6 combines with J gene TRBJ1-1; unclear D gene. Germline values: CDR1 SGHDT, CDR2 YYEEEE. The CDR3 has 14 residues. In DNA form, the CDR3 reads TGTGCCAGCAGCTTTGGGTCGGGGAACACTAAAGCTTTCTTT. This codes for CASSFGSGNTKAFF.

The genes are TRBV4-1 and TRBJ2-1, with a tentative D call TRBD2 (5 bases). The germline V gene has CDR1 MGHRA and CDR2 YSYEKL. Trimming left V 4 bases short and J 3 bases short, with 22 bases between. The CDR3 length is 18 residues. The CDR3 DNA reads TGCGCCAGCAGCCCCCACCGGGGTAGCGCAACGTTCTACAATGAGCAGTTCTTC. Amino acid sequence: CASSPHRGSATFYNEQFF.

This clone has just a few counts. In DNA, the CDR3 is TGTGCCACCGACAGGGGCGATTATAGAATGAATGGCTACACCTTC. Its translation: CATDRGDYRMNGYTF. The chain has TRBV6-6 and TRBJ1-2; 8 nucleotides align to TRBD1. This CDR3 spans 15 amino acids. Trimming removed 10 bases from V and 6 bases from J; junction bases left unmatched: 16. Germline V gene sequence: CDR1 MNHNY, CDR2 SVGAGI (reference sequence).